This T cell receptor (beta chain) was retrieved from a study of T cell responses to AZD1222 COVID-19 vaccine. Study-level findings and limits: Reports say nearly half of spike-specific TCRs go after unmutated variant regions.

Note on this clone: As yet, its antigen is unknown.

The length of the CDR3 is 14 residues. CDR1 and CDR2 from the germline V gene are KGHDR and SFDVKD. The ends were cut back, 4 bases at V and 2 bases at J, with 10 bases in the middle. TCRdb keeps only in-frame clones here, not all; method: immunoSEQ multiplex PCR. This sample carries roughly 110,000 clones, about 89% of them seen once, and the ten largest clones take 6.2%. The chain couples TRBV24-1 to TRBJ1-2; D gene unclear. The sample in question was peripheral blood, obtained 28 days after the second AZD1222 dose. The TCR comes from an adult who received the AZD1222 COVID-19 vaccine. The CDR3: CATSDPGRNYGYTF. For the CDR3, the DNA is TGTGCCACCAGTGACCCCGGACGCAACTATGGCTACACCTTC.